What follows are 13 T cell receptor beta chains derived from one specimen sequenced in a study of blood T cell repertoires in COVID-19. TCRdb's table, derived via immunoSEQ multiplex PCR, lists solely in-frame clones and lacks some. The sample contains 150,000 to 200,000 clones, roughly 91% of which appear only once. Sample: peripheral blood. The receptors derive from a middle-aged man who had recovered from COVID-19.

The chain links TRBV7-2 to TRBJ2-5, with 9 bases fitting TRBD1. The CDR3 covers 14 residues. J was trimmed by 5 bases and V by 5 bases; bases with no gene match: 6. Germline-derived CDR1 and CDR2 are SGHTA and FQGNSA. The CDR3: CASSKTGGIETQYF. The DNA of the CDR3 is TGTGCCAGCAGCAAGACAGGGGGGATTGAGACCCAGTACTTC.

CDR3 in amino acids: CASSYGGQDYEQYF. Here the CDR3 DNA reads TGTGCCAGCAGTTACGGGGGACAGGACTACGAGCAGTACTTC. The rearrangement uses TRBV6-6 and TRBJ2-7; TRBD1 matches at 8 bases. CDR1 is MNHNY, CDR2 SVGAGI, per germline (reference sequence). V lost 2 bases to trimming and J lost 3 bases; unmatched junction nucleotides: 3. The CDR3 is made up of 14 amino acids.

The rearrangement uses TRBV19 and TRBJ2-7; 8 nucleotides match TRBD1. Germline CDR1 is LNHDA and CDR2 is SQIVND (reference sequence). This CDR3 contains 16 residues. V lost 1 base and J lost 2; bases outside the gene matches: 7. CDR3 in DNA: TGTGCCAGTAGTATAGCGGAAACGACAGGGGCCTACGAGCAGTACTTC. Its protein product is CASSIAETTGAYEQYF.

This chain uses TRBV30 with TRBJ1-2, with 8 bases fitting TRBD1. The length of the CDR3 is 13 residues. V shed 5 bases and J 7 bases; nucleotides not matched to a gene: 9. The germline V gene encodes CDR1 GTSNPN and CDR2 SVGIG (reference sequence). The CDR3 region has the DNA TGTGCCTGGGGCAGGGCAGGGGGCAGTGGCTACACCTTC. It translates to CAWGRAGGSGYTF.

The chain carries TRBV25-1 and TRBJ2-7; weak D call: TRBD1 (6 bases). Germline assignment: CDR1 MGHDK and CDR2 SYGVNS. The CDR3 totals 14 residues. V shed 4 bases and J shed 5 bases, with 15 bases lying between them. In DNA, the CDR3 is TGTGCCAGCAGTGCATACAGGGAATTGGACGAGCAGTACTTC. It codes for CASSAYRELDEQYF.

The chain links TRBV29-1 to TRBJ2-1; 8 positions match TRBD1. Looked up from germline, CDR1 is SQVTM and CDR2 is ANQGSEA. The length of the CDR3 is 14 residues. V shed 6 bases, J shed 4 bases, and the junction held 8 bases outside the gene matches. CDR3 protein: CSVDRQGLYNEQFF. The CDR3 DNA is TGCAGCGTGGACCGACAGGGGCTATACAATGAGCAGTTCTTC.

The rearrangement joins TRBV24-1 to TRBJ2-7; D remains ambiguous. This CDR3 is built from 12 residues. Germline assignment: CDR1 KGHDR and CDR2 SFDVKD. The V end lost 2 bases, the J end lost 6 bases, and 7 bases lay between the germline ends. The CDR3 here is CATSDSNSEQYF. The DNA for the CDR3 is TGTGCCACCAGTGATTCCAACTCCGAGCAGTACTTC.

This clone was counted a few times. The rearrangement joins TRBV7-9 to TRBJ2-1, with 10 bases lining up with TRBD2. Germline V CDR1 and CDR2: SEHNR, FQNEAQ (reference sequence). CDR3 length equals 16 residues. With V trimmed by 3 bases and J by 4 bases, 6 bases remained unmatched. The CDR3 protein is CASSFQAGGGYNEQFF. The DNA for the CDR3 is TGTGCCAGCAGCTTTCAAGCGGGAGGGGGGTACAATGAGCAGTTCTTC. The variable domain in full, completed from reference TRBV7-9 and TRBJ2-1, reads DTGVSQNPRHKITKRGQNVTFRCDPISEHNRLYWYRQTLGQGPEFLTYFQNEAQLEKSRLLSDRFSAERPKGSFSTLEIQRTEQGDSAMYLCASSFQAGGGYNEQFFGPGTRLTVL.

The V and J genes are TRBV27 and TRBJ2-5; D gene ambiguous. Germline assignment: CDR1 MNHEY and CDR2 SMNVEV (reference sequence). Between the trimmed V and J ends, which lost 6 bases and 0 bases, there was a span of 17 bases. The CDR3 has 16 amino acids. The CDR3 protein is CASRRALSVYQETQYF. Written as DNA, the CDR3 is TGTGCCAGCAGAAGAGCCCTTAGTGTCTACCAAGAGACCCAGTACTTC.

This clone was counted a single time. The J gene is TRBJ2-2, the V gene TRBV6-5; a weak D match, TRBD2 (6 bases). CDR3 length equals 12 residues. The germline gives CDR1 MNHEY, CDR2 SVGAGI. CDR3 nucleotide sequence: TGTGCTCTCAGGAGGGGCACCGGGGAGCTGTTTTTT. It yields the protein CALRRGTGELFF.

The chain uses TRBV15 and TRBJ2-3; weak D call: TRBD2 (6 bases). V was pared by 0 bases and J by 7 bases, with 17 bases between. The CDR3 runs to 16 residues. The germline CDR1 and CDR2 sequences are LNHNV and YYDKDF (reference sequence). The chain's CDR3 is CATSREGGAAINTQYF. The DNA of the CDR3 is TGTGCCACCAGCAGAGAGGGCGGGGCGGCTATTAATACGCAGTATTTT.

V is TRBV7-3 and J is TRBJ1-1, with D possibly TRBD1 on 5 matching bases. V was shortened by 6 bases and J by 1 base, with 9 bases between the two germline ends. This CDR3 region has 13 residues. CDR1 and CDR2 (germline): SGHTA, FQGTGA. This CDR3 reads CASRSGQNTEAFF. Here the CDR3 DNA reads TGTGCCAGCAGATCTGGACAGAACACTGAAGCTTTCTTT.

The chain couples TRBV5-1 to TRBJ2-7; 10 bases line up with TRBD1. The junction had 5 bases not matched to a gene; V was cut back by 4 bases and J by 1 base. Germline CDR1 reads SGHRS; CDR2 reads YFSETQ. This CDR3 contains 15 residues. The CDR3 region has the DNA TGCGCCAGCAGCGGATGGGGACAGGGGTCCTACGAGCAGTACTTC. Protein sequence: CASSGWGQGSYEQYF.